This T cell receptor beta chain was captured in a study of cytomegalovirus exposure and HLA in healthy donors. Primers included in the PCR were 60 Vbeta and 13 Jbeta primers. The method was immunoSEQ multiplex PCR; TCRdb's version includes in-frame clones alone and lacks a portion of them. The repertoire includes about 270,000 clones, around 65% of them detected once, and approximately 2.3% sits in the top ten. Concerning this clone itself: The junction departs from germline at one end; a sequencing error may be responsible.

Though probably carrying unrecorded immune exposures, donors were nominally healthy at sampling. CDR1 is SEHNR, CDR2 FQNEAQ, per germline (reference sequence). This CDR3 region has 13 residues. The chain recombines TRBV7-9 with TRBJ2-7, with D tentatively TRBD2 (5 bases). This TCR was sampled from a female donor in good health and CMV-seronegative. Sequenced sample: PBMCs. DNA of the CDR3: TGTTCCAGCAGACGGACTGAACCCTACGAGCAGTACTTC. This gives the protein CSSRRTEPYEQYF.